A selection of T cell receptor beta chains follows, all from one sample in a study of cytomegalovirus exposure and HLA in healthy donors. Some clones are missing from TCRdb's copy, which holds only in-frame ones; the method was immunoSEQ multiplex PCR. The sample holds under 150,000 clones; around nine tenths are singletons and the top ten take around 10%. The sequencing input was PBMCs. The receptors were sampled from a young man in good health and CMV-seropositive. Both conserved end residues are part of each CDR3. The D gene is left open where the match is weak.

d_call	v_call	j_call	cdr3_aa
TRBD2	TRBV11-2	TRBJ2-5	CASSPGLAETQYF
NA	TRBV7-6	TRBJ1-4	CASSLYTAATNEKLFF
TRBD1	TRBV6-5	TRBJ2-7	CASSSPGTVSYEQYF
TRBD2	TRBV5-1	TRBJ2-1	CASSSNPTSGGNEQFF
NA	TRBV5-1	TRBJ2-7	CASSLGLALLDYEQYF
NA	TRBV7-8	TRBJ2-5	CASSFPFLVKETQYF
TRBD1	TRBV25-1	TRBJ1-4	CASSDPTRTGIGEKLFF
TRBD2	TRBV4-2	TRBJ2-1	CASSRGGAGDNEQFF
TRBD2	TRBV30	TRBJ2-7	CAWTSGGYEQYF
NA	TRBV5-4	TRBJ2-7	CASSEQRSVGYEQYF
TRBD1	TRBV29-1	TRBJ1-2	CSALTGGLVQGGYTF
TRBD2	TRBV5-4	TRBJ2-1	CASSHGTSGGSYNEQFF
TRBD2	TRBV29-1	TRBJ2-1	CSVDGLAGAGNEQFF
NA	TRBV19	TRBJ1-5	CASSADRVARQPQHF
NA	TRBV30	TRBJ1-1	CAWSVKPSAEAFF
TRBD1	TRBV6-1	TRBJ1-2	CASSEAMGQGIGYGYTF
NA	TRBV5-6	TRBJ2-3	CASSPDSHADTQYF
TRBD2	TRBV11-2	TRBJ2-3	CASRSGRGLVTDTQYF
NA	TRBV10-3	TRBJ1-1	CAITRSRNTEAFF
NA	TRBV11-3	TRBJ2-1	CASSLEALGEVQNEQFF
TRBD1	TRBV7-2	TRBJ1-2	CASSLTGFHGYTF
TRBD2	TRBV2	TRBJ2-3	CASSEGGRAEDTQYF
NA	TRBV28	TRBJ2-1	CASTRPTSNGAEQFF
NA	TRBV18	TRBJ2-5	CASSPRQQETQYF
NA	TRBV7-9	TRBJ2-1	CATPGLSSGEQFF
NA	TRBV6-5	TRBJ2-3	CASRADSHTQYF
NA	TRBV7-6	TRBJ2-7	CASSLAWGASSYEQYF
NA	TRBV14	TRBJ2-3	CASSPKIWGHQMSDTQYF
TRBD2	TRBV29-1	TRBJ2-3	CSVEDRGTSGATQYF
TRBD1	TRBV5-1	TRBJ1-2	CASSPGTGNGYTF
TRBD1	TRBV10-3	TRBJ1-2	CAISEARDSHPRGYTF
NA	TRBV29-1	TRBJ2-1	CSAPSGHDTYNEQFF
NA	TRBV7-8	TRBJ1-2	CASSLFGPGEIYGYTF
TRBD1	TRBV2	TRBJ2-5	CASSEALGGDETQYF
TRBD1	TRBV7-8	TRBJ1-1	CASNPQGANTEAFF
TRBD2	TRBV5-4	TRBJ2-1	CASSKTSGGTYNEQFF
NA	TRBV14	TRBJ2-1	CASSRAANNEQFF
NA	TRBV5-1	TRBJ1-4	CASSSLGQSPTTNEKLFF
TRBD2	TRBV10-3	TRBJ2-2	CAIRQLAGDTGELFF
TRBD1	TRBV2	TRBJ2-7	CASSLTGTESYEQYF
TRBD1	TRBV19	TRBJ1-1	CAKRDRGQGGTEAFF
TRBD1	TRBV5-4	TRBJ1-6	CASSLWGTAVGSLHF
TRBD1	TRBV5-1	TRBJ1-1	CANPLDRGPEAFF
NA	TRBV5-1	TRBJ2-1	CASSLVGEQFF
NA	TRBV5-6	TRBJ2-7	CASSLTSYEQYF
TRBD2	TRBV7-8	TRBJ2-1	CASSSPITGLAYNEQFF
NA	TRBV10-1	TRBJ2-5	CASSESRNGVETQYF
TRBD1	TRBV7-6	TRBJ2-1	CASSLNRGNEQFF
TRBD2	TRBV10-3	TRBJ2-3	CAISGGISGTDTQYF
NA	TRBV4-2	TRBJ2-1	CASSQDLAGRIAYNEQFF
NA	TRBV7-8	TRBJ1-2	CASSLRGRAGYTF
NA	TRBV28	TRBJ2-2	CASSLVLNTGELFF
NA	TRBV15	TRBJ2-7	CATSRDREYSYEQYF
TRBD2	TRBV29-1	TRBJ2-1	CSARRGVSDEQFF
NA	TRBV19	TRBJ1-1	CASIAARNTEAFF
NA	TRBV18	TRBJ2-1	CASSLRWVSSYNEQFF
NA	TRBV7-9	TRBJ2-1	CASGDIARLYEQFF
TRBD2	TRBV5-1	TRBJ2-1	CASSLEAGRGFAEQFF
NA	TRBV14	TRBJ2-7	CASSQYSFPGYEQYF